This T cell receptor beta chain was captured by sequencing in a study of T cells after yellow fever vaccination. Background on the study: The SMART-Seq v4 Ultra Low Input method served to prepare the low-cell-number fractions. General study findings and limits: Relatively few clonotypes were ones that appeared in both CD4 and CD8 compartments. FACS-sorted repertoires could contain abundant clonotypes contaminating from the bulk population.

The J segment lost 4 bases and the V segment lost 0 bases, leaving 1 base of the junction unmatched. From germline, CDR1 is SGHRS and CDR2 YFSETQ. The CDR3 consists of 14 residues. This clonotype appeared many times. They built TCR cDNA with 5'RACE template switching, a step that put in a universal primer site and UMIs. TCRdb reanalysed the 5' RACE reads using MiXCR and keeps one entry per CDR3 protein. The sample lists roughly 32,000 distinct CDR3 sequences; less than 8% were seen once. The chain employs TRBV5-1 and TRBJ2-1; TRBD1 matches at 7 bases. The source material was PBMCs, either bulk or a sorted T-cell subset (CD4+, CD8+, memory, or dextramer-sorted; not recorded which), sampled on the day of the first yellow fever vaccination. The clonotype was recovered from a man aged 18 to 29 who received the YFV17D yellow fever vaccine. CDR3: CASSLVGQYNEQFF. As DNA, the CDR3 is TGCGCCAGCAGCTTGGTGGGACAGTACAATGAGCAGTTCTTC.